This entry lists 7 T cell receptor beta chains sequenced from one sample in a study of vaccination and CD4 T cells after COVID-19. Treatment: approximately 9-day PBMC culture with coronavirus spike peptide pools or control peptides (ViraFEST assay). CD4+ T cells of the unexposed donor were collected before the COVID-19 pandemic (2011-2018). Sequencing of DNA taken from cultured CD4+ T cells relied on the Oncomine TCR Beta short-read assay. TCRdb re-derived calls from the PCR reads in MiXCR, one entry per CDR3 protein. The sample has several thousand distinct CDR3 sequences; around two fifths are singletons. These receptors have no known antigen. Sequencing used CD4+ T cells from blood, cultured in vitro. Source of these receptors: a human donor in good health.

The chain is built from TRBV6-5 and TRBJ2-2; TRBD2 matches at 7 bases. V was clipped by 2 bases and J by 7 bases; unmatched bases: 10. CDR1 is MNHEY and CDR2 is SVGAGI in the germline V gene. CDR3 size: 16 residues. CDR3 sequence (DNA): TGTGCCAGCAGTTACCGCCTGACTAGCCCCGACGGGGAGCTGTTTTTT. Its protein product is CASSYRLTSPDGELFF.

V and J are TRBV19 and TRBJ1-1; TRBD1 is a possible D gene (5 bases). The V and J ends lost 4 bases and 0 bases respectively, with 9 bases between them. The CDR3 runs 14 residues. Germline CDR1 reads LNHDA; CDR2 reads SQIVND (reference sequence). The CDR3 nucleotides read TGTGCCAGTAGTAGAGGACAAATGAACACTGAAGCTTTCTTT. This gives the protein CASSRGQMNTEAFF.

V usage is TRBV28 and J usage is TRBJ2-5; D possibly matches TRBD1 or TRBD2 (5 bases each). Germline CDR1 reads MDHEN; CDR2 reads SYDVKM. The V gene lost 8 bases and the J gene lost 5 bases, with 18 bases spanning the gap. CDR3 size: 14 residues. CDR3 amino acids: CASGEGNLGETQYF. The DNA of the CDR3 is TGTGCCAGCGGCGAGGGGAATTTGGGGGAGACCCAGTACTTC.

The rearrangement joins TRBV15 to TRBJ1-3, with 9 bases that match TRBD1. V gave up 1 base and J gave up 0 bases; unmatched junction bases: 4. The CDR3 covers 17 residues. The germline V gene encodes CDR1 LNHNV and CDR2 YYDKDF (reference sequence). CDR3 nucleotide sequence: TGTGCCACCAGCAGAGTATCGACAGGGGGCTCTGGAAACACCATATATTTT. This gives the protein CATSRVSTGGSGNTIYF. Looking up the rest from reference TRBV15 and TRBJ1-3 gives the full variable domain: DAMVIQNPRYQVTQFGKPVTLSCSQTLNHNVMYWYQQKSSQAPKLLFHYYDKDFNNEADTPDNFQSRRPNTSFCFLDIRSPGLGDTAMYLCATSRVSTGGSGNTIYFGEGSWLTVV.

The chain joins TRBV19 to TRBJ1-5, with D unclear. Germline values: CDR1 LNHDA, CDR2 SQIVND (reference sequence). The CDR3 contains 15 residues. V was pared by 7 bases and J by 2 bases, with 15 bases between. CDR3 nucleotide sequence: TGTGCCAGTAATTCACGGGCGACCGGCAATCAGCCCCAGCATTTT. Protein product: CASNSRATGNQPQHF.

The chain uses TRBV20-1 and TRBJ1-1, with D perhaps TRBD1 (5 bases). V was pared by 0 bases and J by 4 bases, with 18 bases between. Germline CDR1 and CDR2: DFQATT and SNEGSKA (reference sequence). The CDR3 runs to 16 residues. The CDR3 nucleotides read TGCAGTGCTAGAGATCTAGGGACTTATCAGGGCACTGAAGCTTTCTTT. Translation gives CSARDLGTYQGTEAFF.

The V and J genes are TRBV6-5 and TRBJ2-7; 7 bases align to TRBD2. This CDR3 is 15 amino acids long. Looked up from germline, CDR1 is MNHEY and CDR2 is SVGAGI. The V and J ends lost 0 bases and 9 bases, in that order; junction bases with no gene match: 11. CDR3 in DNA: TGTGCCAGCAGTTACTCGTTTCTAGCGGACTCCGCGCAGTACTTC. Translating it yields CASSYSFLADSAQYF.